The 10 T cell receptor beta chains reported below all come from one sample, sequenced in a study of cytomegalovirus exposure and HLA in healthy donors. It was with 60 Vbeta and 13 Jbeta primers that the PCR ran. Generated by immunoSEQ multiplex PCR, the TCRdb table keeps only in-frame clones and is missing some. The table lists some 110,000 clones, roughly 82% of them singletons, with 1.5% to 2% in the top ten. Input material: PBMCs. The receptors were sampled from a man aged 50 to 59 in good health and CMV-seronegative.

This clone was picked up one time. The V and J genes are TRBV28 and TRBJ1-2; a weak D match, TRBD1 (5 bases). CDR3 size: 20 residues. Germline CDR1 and CDR2: MDHEN and SYDVKM. V was pared by 7 bases and J by 3 bases, with 33 bases between. CDR3 nucleotide sequence: TGTGCCAGCAACCGAAGGCAGGGAATACTTACCCCCCCTACTGACTATGGCTACACCTTC. Amino acid sequence: CASNRRQGILTPPTDYGYTF.

The rearrangement uses TRBV28 and TRBJ2-7; perhaps TRBD2 as D (5 bases). CDR3 length equals 15 residues. Trimming stripped 5 bases from V and 1 base from J, with 15 bases between. CDR1 is MDHEN and CDR2 is SYDVKM in the germline V gene. The CDR3 loop reads CASSPPGERSYEQYV. The CDR3 DNA follows: TGTGCCAGCAGTCCGCCTGGGGAGAGATCCTACGAGCAGTACGTC.

This clone is a singleton in its sample. V is TRBV5-1 and J is TRBJ2-3; D remains unclear. Trimming cost V 1 base and J 4 bases, with 13 bases left between them. The CDR3 is made up of 15 amino acids. Germline V lookup: CDR1 SGHRS, CDR2 YFSETQ. The CDR3: CASSLLPSEPDTQYF. The DNA of the CDR3 is TGCGCCAGCAGCTTGCTACCGAGTGAACCAGATACGCAGTATTTT.

The chain is built from TRBV9 and TRBJ1-3; the D gene is possibly TRBD1 (5 bases). V was clipped by 4 bases and J by 0 bases, with 14 bases between them. This CDR3 has 16 amino acids. In germline, CDR1 is SGDLS, CDR2 YYNGEE. CDR3 sequence reads: CASSISQAVSGNTIYF. The CDR3 DNA reads as TGTGCCAGCAGCATTTCACAGGCTGTCTCTGGAAACACCATATATTTT.

The chain carries TRBV7-7 and TRBJ2-3; TRBD2 matches 8 bases. The CDR3 contains 15 residues. Germline loops: CDR1 SSHAT, CDR2 FNYEAQ (reference sequence). After removal of 5 bases from V and 2 bases from J, the junction contained 6 bases not matched to a gene. CDR3 nucleotide sequence: TGTGCCAGCAGCGAGCGGCGGGGGGACACAGATACGCAGTATTTT. Its protein product is CASSERRGDTDTQYF.

This clone was picked up a small number of times. The genes are TRBV4-3 and TRBJ1-4; D ambiguous. The length of the CDR3 is 14 residues. The germline CDR1 and CDR2 sequences are LGHNA and YSLEER. The V end was cut by 4 bases, the J end by 10 bases, with 16 bases between. CDR3 DNA: TGCGCCAGCAGCCGCCGGGTCTCAGAGGGAAAACTGTTTTTT. It yields the protein CASSRRVSEGKLFF.

This clone has just a few counts. The chain combines TRBV4-1 with TRBJ1-4; tentative D call: TRBD1 (5 bases). The CDR3 totals 16 residues. Deletions cut 6 bases from V and 5 bases from J, with 19 bases between. Germline values: CDR1 MGHRA, CDR2 YSYEKL. The CDR3 region is CASRLVARGMNEKLFF. The CDR3 DNA is TGCGCCAGCAGGCTAGTGGCACGGGGGATGAATGAAAAACTGTTTTTT.

The chain joins TRBV7-6 to TRBJ2-2; no reliable D call. CDR1 is SGHVS, CDR2 FNYEAQ, per germline. V shed 3 bases and J shed 1 base, with 6 bases lying between them. The CDR3 loop spans 14 amino acids. CDR3 region: CASSFKQNTGELFF. The CDR3 bases are TGTGCCAGCAGCTTCAAACAGAACACCGGGGAGCTGTTTTTT.

This clone occurred many times. V and J are TRBV19 and TRBJ1-1; 7 bases agree with TRBD1. CDR1 LNHDA and CDR2 SQIVND come from the germline V gene (reference sequence). The CDR3 has 16 residues. The V segment lost 7 bases and the J segment 4 bases; nucleotides outside the gene matches: 15. CDR3 loop: CASKGTVWVRGTEAFF. CDR3 DNA: TGTGCCAGTAAAGGGACAGTTTGGGTCCGGGGCACTGAAGCTTTCTTT.

The V call is TRBV29-1, the J call TRBJ1-2; D perhaps matches TRBD1 (5 bases). The germline CDR1 and CDR2 sequences are SQVTM and ANQGSEA. Between the trimmed V and J ends, which lost 2 bases and 4 bases, there was a span of 8 bases. The CDR3 consists of 12 residues. CDR3 loop: CSVEPRAYGYTF. Written as DNA, the CDR3 is TGCAGCGTTGAACCCAGGGCCTATGGCTACACCTTC.